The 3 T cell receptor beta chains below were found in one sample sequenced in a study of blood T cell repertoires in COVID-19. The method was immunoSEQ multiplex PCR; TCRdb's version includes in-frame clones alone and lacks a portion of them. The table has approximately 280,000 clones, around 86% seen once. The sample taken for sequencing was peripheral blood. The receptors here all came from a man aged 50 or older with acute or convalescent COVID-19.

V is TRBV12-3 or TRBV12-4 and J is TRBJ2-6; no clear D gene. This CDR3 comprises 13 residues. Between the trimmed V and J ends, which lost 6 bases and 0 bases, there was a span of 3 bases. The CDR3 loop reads CASRRSGANVLTF. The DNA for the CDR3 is TGTGCCAGCAGGCGCTCTGGGGCCAACGTCCTGACTTTC.

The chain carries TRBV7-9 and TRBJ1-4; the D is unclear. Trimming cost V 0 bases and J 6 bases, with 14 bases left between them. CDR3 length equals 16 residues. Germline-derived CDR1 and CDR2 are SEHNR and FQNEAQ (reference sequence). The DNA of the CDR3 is TGTGCCAGCAGCTTAGCGCCGGAGCCTTTCCATGAAAAACTGTTTTTT. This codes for CASSLAPEPFHEKLFF.

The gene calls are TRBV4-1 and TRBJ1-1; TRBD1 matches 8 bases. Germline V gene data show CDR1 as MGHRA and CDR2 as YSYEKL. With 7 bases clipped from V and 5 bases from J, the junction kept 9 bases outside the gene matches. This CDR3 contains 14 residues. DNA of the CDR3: TGCGCCAGCACCGAAGGACAGGGTTTTACTGAAGCTTTCTTT. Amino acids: CASTEGQGFTEAFF.